This TCR beta chain appears in the sequencing data of a study of T-cell reconstitution after alpha-beta-depleted transplantation in children. This clonotype showed up many times. Construction of the TCRbeta library involved unique molecular identifiers. TCRdb independently ran MiXCR on the PCR reads; one entry per CDR3 protein. Of about 190,000 distinct CDR3 sequences in the sample, about 6.4% were seen once. The CDR3 loop spans 13 amino acids. V lost 3 bases to trimming and J lost 8 bases, with 14 bases between them. Germline loops: CDR1 DFQATT, CDR2 SNEGSKA (reference sequence). The chain is built from TRBV20-1 and TRBJ2-1; TRBD1 might be the D (6 bases). The receptor was isolated from a human donor who donated a stem cell graft to a child with Wiskott-Aldrich syndrome. Specimen: PBMCs from the stem cell graft donor, collected from the stem cell graft. CDR3 protein: CSASSTGPDEQFF. As DNA, the CDR3 is TGCAGTGCTAGTTCGACAGGCCCCGATGAGCAGTTCTTC.